This TCR beta chain appears in the sequencing data of a study of T cells in Graves' hyperthyroidism and ophthalmopathy. Findings and limits, study-wide: Most clonotypes expanded in the thyroid (above 0.001) were also present in blood.

Germline CDR1 is LNHDA and CDR2 is SQIVND (reference sequence). The CDR3 has 14 residues. V trimming: 4 bases; J trimming: 2 bases; junction bases outside the gene matches: 5. The TCR beta CDR3 regions underwent amplification using RNA transcripts as the source. When the TCR CDR3 underwent first-round RT-PCR, the HTBI primer set was used. TCRdb fed the multiplex PCR reads into MiXCR, producing one record per CDR3 protein. The sample consists of under 350,000 distinct CDR3 sequences, about 14% of them appearing once. This clonotype was seen repeatedly, ten times or more. Its target is unknown. Those patients with uncontrolled infection, other autoimmune disease, pregnancy or lactation were excluded. Diagnoses rested on clinical symptoms, serum thyroxine and TRAb, thyroid ultrasound and orbital computed tomography.

The origin of this receptor is a woman aged 25 to 39 with Graves' hyperthyroidism that later progressed to Graves' ophthalmopathy. The chain recombines TRBV19 with TRBJ2-7, with 7 bases identical to TRBD1. The sequenced material came from blood. This CDR3 reads CASSTTTGAYEQYF. CDR3 coding DNA: TGTGCCAGTAGTACCACTACAGGGGCCTACGAGCAGTACTTC.